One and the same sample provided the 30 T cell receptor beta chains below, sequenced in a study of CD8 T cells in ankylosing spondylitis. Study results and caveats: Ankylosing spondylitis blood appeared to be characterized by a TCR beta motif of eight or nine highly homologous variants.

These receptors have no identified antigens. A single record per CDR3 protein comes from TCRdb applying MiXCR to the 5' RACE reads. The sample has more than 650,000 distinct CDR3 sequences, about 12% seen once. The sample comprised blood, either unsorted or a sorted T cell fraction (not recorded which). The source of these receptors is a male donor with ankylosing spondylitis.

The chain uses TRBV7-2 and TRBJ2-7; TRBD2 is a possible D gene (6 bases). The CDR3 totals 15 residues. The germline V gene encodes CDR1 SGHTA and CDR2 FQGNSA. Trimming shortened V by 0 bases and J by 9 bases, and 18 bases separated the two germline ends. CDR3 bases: TGTGCCAGCAGCTTAGCGGAGGGGCCTTATTACAGGCAGTACTTC. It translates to CASSLAEGPYYRQYF. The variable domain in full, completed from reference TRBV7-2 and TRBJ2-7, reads GAGVSQSPSNKVTEKGKDVELRCDPISGHTALYWYRQSLGQGLEFLIYFQGNSAPDKSGLPSDRFSAERTGGSVSTLTIQRTQQEDSAVYLCASSLAEGPYYRQYFGPGTRLTVT.

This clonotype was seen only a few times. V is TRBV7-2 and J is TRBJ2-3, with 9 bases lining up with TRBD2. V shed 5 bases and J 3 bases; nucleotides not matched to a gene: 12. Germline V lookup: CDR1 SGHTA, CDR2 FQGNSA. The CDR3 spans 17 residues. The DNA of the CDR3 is TGTGCCAGCAGCCCCCTAGGGGGGCGGGGGGGAACAGATACGCAGTATTTT. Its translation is CASSPLGGRGGTDTQYF.

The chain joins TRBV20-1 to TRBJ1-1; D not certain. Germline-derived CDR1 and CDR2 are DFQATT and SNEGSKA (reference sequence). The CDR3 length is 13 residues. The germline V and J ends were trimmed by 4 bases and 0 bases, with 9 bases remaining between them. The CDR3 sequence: CSANGGMNTEAFF. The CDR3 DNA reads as TGCAGTGCTAACGGCGGGATGAACACTGAAGCTTTCTTT.

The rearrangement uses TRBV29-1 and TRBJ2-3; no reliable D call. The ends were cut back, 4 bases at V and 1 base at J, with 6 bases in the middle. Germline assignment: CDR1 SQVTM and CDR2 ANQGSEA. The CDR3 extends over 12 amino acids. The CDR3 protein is CSVGPGTDTQYF. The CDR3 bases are TGCAGCGTTGGACCTGGCACAGATACGCAGTATTTT.

The CDR3 region is CSPIKYNEQFF. The CDR3 coding sequence is TGCAGTCCCATTAAATACAATGAGCAGTTCTTC. This chain links TRBV20-1 with TRBJ2-1; no reliable D call. Germline CDR1 is DFQATT and CDR2 is SNEGSKA (reference sequence). Trimming pared 8 bases from V and 4 bases from J, leaving 9 bases between. The length of the CDR3 is 11 residues.

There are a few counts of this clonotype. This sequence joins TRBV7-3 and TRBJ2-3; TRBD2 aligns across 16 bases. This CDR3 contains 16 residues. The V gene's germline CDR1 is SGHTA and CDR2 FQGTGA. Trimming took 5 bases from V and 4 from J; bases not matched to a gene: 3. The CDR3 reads CASSGTSGGAADTQYF. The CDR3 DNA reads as TGTGCCAGCAGCGGGACTAGCGGGGGGGCCGCAGATACGCAGTATTTT.

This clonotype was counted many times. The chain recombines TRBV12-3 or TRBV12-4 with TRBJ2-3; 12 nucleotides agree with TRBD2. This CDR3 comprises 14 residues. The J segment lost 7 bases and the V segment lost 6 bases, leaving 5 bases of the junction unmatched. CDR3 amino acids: CASSLAGGRNTQYF. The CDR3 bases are TGTGCCAGCAGCCTAGCGGGAGGGCGAAATACGCAGTATTTT.

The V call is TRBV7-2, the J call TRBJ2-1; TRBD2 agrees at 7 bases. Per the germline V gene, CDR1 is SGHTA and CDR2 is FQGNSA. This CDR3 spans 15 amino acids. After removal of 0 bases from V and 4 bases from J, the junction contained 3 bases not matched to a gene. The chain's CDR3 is CASSLAGLGYNEQFF. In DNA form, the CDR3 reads TGTGCCAGCAGCTTAGCTGGACTAGGGTACAATGAGCAGTTCTTC.

CDR3 residues: CASSLRTSGSGTDTQYF. The CDR3 bases are TGTGCCAGCAGTCTACGAACTAGCGGGAGCGGCACAGATACGCAGTATTTT. This sequence joins TRBV6-5 and TRBJ2-3; 11 positions match TRBD2. The CDR3 covers 17 residues. Germline CDR1 MNHEY, CDR2 SVGAGI. With 5 bases clipped from V and 1 base from J, the junction kept 8 bases outside the gene matches.

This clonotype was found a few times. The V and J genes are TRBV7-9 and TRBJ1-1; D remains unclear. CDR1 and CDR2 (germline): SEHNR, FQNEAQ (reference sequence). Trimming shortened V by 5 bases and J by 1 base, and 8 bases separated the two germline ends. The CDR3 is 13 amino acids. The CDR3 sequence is CASSPFRNTEAFF. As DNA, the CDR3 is TGTGCCAGCAGCCCCTTTCGGAACACTGAAGCTTTCTTT.

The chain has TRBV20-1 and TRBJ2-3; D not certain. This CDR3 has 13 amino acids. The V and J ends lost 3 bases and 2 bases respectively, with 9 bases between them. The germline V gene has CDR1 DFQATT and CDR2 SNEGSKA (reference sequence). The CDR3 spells CSASFENTDTQYF. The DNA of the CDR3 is TGCAGTGCTAGTTTCGAAAACACAGATACGCAGTATTTT.

The CDR3 loop is CASSSSPGIKVWGNEQFF. The DNA of the CDR3 is TGTGCCAGCAGCTCATCCCCCGGGATTAAGGTTTGGGGGAATGAGCAGTTCTTC. This chain connects TRBV11-1 to TRBJ2-1; TRBD1 or TRBD2 may be the D gene (5 bases each). Between the trimmed V and J ends, which lost 4 bases and 7 bases, there was a span of 26 bases. In germline, CDR1 is SGHAT, CDR2 FQDESV (reference sequence). The CDR3 consists of 18 residues.

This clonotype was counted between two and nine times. The CDR3 nucleotides read TGTGCCAGCAGCGCTAAGGTAAACTCTGAGCAGTTCTTC. Its translation: CASSAKVNSEQFF. The chain is built from TRBV9 and TRBJ2-1; no reliable D call. The V end was cut by 3 bases, the J end by 9 bases, with 13 bases between. CDR1 and CDR2 (germline): SGDLS, YYNGEE. CDR3 length: 13 residues.

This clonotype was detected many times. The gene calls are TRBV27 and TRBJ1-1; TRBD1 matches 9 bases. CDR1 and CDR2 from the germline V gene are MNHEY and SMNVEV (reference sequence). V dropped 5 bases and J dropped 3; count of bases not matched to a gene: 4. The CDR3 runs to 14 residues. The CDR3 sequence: CASSKTGGYTEAFF. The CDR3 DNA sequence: TGTGCCAGCAGTAAGACAGGGGGTTACACTGAAGCTTTCTTT.

CDR3 residues: CASSHTGSQETQYF. The CDR3 region has the DNA TGTGCCAGCAGCCATACAGGGTCCCAAGAGACCCAGTACTTC. The chain has TRBV27 and TRBJ2-5; tentative D call: TRBD1 (6 bases). The length of the CDR3 is 14 residues. The germline gives CDR1 MNHEY, CDR2 SMNVEV (reference sequence). V shed 6 bases and J shed 1 base, with 12 bases lying between them.

The CDR3 loop reads CASTLRPNTEAFF. For the CDR3, the DNA is TGTGCCAGCACCTTACGACCGAACACTGAAGCTTTCTTT. The chain is built from TRBV6-1 and TRBJ1-1; no clear D gene. Germline CDR1 MNHNS, CDR2 SASEGT. This CDR3 region has 13 residues. V was clipped by 7 bases and J by 1 base, with 10 bases between them.

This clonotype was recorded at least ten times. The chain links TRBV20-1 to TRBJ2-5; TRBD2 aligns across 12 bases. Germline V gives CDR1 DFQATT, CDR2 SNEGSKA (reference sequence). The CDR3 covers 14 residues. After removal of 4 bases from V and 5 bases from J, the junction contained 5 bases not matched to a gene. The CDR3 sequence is CSAKTSGGQETQYF. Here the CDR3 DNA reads TGCAGTGCTAAGACTAGCGGGGGTCAGGAGACCCAGTACTTC.

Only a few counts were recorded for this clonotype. The CDR3 here is CASSQNYVQRERGSGLTDTQYF. The CDR3 DNA sequence: TGTGCCAGCAGTCAAAATTACGTGCAGCGGGAGAGGGGGAGCGGACTGACAGATACGCAGTATTTT. The genes are TRBV2 and TRBJ2-3; the match to TRBD2 covers 8 bases. The length of the CDR3 is 22 residues. Germline CDR1 is SNHLY and CDR2 is FYNNEI. Trimming took 5 bases from V and 3 from J; bases not matched to a gene: 28.

The CDR3 is CSVTTLTGRYGYTF. CDR3 sequence (DNA): TGCAGCGTGACTACCTTGACGGGTCGCTATGGCTACACCTTC. The rearrangement joins TRBV29-1 to TRBJ1-2; D is unresolved. This CDR3 contains 14 residues. The germline V gene encodes CDR1 SQVTM and CDR2 ANQGSEA. Deletions cut 6 bases from V and 4 bases from J, with 18 bases between.

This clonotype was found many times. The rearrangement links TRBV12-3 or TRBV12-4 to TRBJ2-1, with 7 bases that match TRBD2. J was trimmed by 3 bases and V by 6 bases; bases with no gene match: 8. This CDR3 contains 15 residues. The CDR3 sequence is CASSLRAGDYNEQFF. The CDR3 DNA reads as TGTGCCAGCAGCCTTCGGGCGGGAGACTACAATGAGCAGTTCTTC.

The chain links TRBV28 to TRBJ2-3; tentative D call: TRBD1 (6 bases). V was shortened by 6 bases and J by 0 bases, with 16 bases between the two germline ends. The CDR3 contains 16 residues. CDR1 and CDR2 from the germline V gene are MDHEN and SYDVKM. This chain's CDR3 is CASRPGTSTSTDTQYF. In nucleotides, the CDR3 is TGTGCCAGCAGGCCCGGGACATCTACTAGCACAGATACGCAGTATTTT.

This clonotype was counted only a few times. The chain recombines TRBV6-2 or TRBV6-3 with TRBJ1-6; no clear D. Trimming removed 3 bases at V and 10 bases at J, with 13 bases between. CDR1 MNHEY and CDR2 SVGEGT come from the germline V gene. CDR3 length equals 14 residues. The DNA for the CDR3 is TGTGCCAGCAGTTATCACGCCGTCGGATCACCCCTCCACTTT. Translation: CASSYHAVGSPLHF.

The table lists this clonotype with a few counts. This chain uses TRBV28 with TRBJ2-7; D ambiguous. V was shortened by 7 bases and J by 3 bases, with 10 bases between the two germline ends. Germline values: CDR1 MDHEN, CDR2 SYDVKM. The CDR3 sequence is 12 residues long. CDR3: CASTSAIYEQYF. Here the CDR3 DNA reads TGTGCCAGCACCTCTGCTATCTACGAGCAGTACTTC.

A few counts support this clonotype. This CDR3 is CASSQWNLLSNQPQHF. The CDR3 DNA reads TGTGCCAGCTCACAGTGGAACCTACTTAGCAATCAGCCCCAGCATTTT. This chain joins TRBV18 and TRBJ1-5; no reliable D call. CDR1 and CDR2 (germline): KGHSH, LQKENI. V lost 4 bases, J lost 0 bases, and 13 bases lay in between. This CDR3 has 16 amino acids.

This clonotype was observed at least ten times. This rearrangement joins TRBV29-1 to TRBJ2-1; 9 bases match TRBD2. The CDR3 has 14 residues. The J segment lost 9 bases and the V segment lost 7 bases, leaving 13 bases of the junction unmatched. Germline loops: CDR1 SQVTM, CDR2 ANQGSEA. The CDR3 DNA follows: TGCAGCGCTCACGGCGGGACTAGCTATACTGAGCAGTTCTTC. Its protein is CSAHGGTSYTEQFF.

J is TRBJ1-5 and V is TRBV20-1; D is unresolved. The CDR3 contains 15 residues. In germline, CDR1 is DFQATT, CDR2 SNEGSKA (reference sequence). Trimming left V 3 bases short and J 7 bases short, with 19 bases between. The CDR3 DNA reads TGCAGTGCTAGTTCCCCCGGCCGGTTCGGGCAGCCCCAGCATTTT. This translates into CSASSPGRFGQPQHF.

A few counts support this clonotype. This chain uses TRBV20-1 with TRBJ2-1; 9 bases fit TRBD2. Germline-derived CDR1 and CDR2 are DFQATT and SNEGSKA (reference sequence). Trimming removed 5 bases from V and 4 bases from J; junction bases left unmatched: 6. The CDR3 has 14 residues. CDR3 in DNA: TGCAGTGCTCATCTAGCGGGATCTTACAATGAGCAGTTCTTC. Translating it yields CSAHLAGSYNEQFF.

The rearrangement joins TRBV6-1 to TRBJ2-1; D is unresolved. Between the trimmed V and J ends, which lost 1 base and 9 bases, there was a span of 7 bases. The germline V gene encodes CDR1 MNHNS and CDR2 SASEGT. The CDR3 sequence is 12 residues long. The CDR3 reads CASSEVGLEQFF. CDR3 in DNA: TGTGCCAGCAGTGAAGTCGGGCTTGAGCAGTTCTTC.

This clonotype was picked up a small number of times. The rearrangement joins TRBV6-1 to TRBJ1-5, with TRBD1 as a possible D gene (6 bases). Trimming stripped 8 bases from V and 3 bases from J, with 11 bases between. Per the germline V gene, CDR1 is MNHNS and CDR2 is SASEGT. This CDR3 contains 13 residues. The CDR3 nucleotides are TGTGCCAGCGGGGGGGGCCCCAATCAGCCCCAGCATTTT. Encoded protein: CASGGGPNQPQHF.

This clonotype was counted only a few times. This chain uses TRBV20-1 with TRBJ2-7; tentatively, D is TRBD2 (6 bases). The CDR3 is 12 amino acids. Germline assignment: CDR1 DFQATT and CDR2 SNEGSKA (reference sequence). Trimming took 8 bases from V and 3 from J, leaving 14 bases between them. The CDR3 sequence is CSPHGGNYEQYF. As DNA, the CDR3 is TGCAGTCCCCACGGGGGAAACTACGAGCAGTACTTC.